A selection of T cell receptor beta chains follows, all from one sample in a study of CXCR3-negative and CXCR3-positive naive CD8 T cells. TCRdb processed the 5' RACE reads again and assigns one entry to each CDR3 protein, with no DNA. This sample's clone table lists 150,000 to 160,000 distinct CDR3 sequences. Sequenced material: naive CXCR3+ CD8+ T cells from blood. Source of these receptors: a human donor in good health. Some clones in this sample may be carry-over from other donors' samples. Both conserved end residues are part of each CDR3. The order of the fields is V gene, J gene, CDR3 protein.

V gene: TRBV19; J gene: TRBJ1-1; CDR3 protein: CASSIAAPTGLTEAFF
V gene: TRBV28; J gene: TRBJ2-7; CDR3 protein: CASSLLGGTGVGEQYF
V gene: TRBV20-1; J gene: TRBJ2-1; CDR3 protein: CSARGRESSYNEQFF
V gene: TRBV19; J gene: TRBJ1-2; CDR3 protein: CASSDLRQGAFDGYTF
V gene: TRBV7-9; J gene: TRBJ1-6; CDR3 protein: CASSSRTDRGYNSPLHF
V gene: TRBV28; J gene: TRBJ2-5; CDR3 protein: CASSALYQETQYF
V gene: TRBV5-3; J gene: TRBJ1-3; CDR3 protein: CARSLEVYGSSGNTIYF
V gene: TRBV7-6; J gene: TRBJ2-7; CDR3 protein: CASSLEGWSGYEQYF
V gene: TRBV20-1; J gene: TRBJ2-7; CDR3 protein: CSARANSYEQYF
V gene: TRBV29-1; J gene: TRBJ2-5; CDR3 protein: CSVIQGAFGETQYF
V gene: TRBV13; J gene: TRBJ1-1; CDR3 protein: CASSTRDSGSGEAFF
V gene: TRBV28; J gene: TRBJ2-7; CDR3 protein: CASSFQGGEQYF
V gene: TRBV3-1; J gene: TRBJ2-1; CDR3 protein: CASSQETGDNEQFF
V gene: TRBV27; J gene: TRBJ2-7; CDR3 protein: CASSGNQGREQYF
V gene: TRBV10-2; J gene: TRBJ1-1; CDR3 protein: CASSGRGNTEAFF
V gene: TRBV12-3/TRBV12-4; J gene: TRBJ2-5; CDR3 protein: CASSFQEGGETQYF
V gene: TRBV3-1; J gene: TRBJ1-3; CDR3 protein: CASSQDLPDPGNTIYF
V gene: TRBV27; J gene: TRBJ2-5; CDR3 protein: CASSLIPGLVGETQYF
V gene: TRBV28; J gene: TRBJ2-2; CDR3 protein: CASSPGTPYTGELFF
V gene: TRBV29-1; J gene: TRBJ2-7; CDR3 protein: CSVQSGLRAYEQYF
V gene: TRBV5-4; J gene: TRBJ2-2; CDR3 protein: CASSLERDSPSTGELFF
V gene: TRBV2; J gene: TRBJ2-7; CDR3 protein: CASSTRQGPYEQYF
V gene: TRBV29-1; J gene: TRBJ2-1; CDR3 protein: CSVAPGGFSYNEQFF
V gene: TRBV28; J gene: TRBJ2-7; CDR3 protein: CASSFPRQISSYEQYF
V gene: TRBV9; J gene: TRBJ2-7; CDR3 protein: CASSPASGISYEQYF
V gene: TRBV2; J gene: TRBJ2-2; CDR3 protein: CASIPRTGTGLNTGELFF
V gene: TRBV24-1; J gene: TRBJ1-2; CDR3 protein: CATSDSLVAGANYGYTF
V gene: TRBV7-6; J gene: TRBJ2-7; CDR3 protein: CASSLAGGGTYEQYF
V gene: TRBV7-2; J gene: TRBJ2-5; CDR3 protein: CASSLDSGAWETQYF
V gene: TRBV7-9; J gene: TRBJ2-2; CDR3 protein: CASSYPGLAGDVDTGELFF
V gene: TRBV29-1; J gene: TRBJ2-3; CDR3 protein: CSVSGGASDTQYF
V gene: TRBV15; J gene: TRBJ2-3; CDR3 protein: CATSPPPTDTQYF
V gene: TRBV4-1; J gene: TRBJ1-5; CDR3 protein: CASSQGAGSSNQPQHF
V gene: TRBV3-1; J gene: TRBJ2-7; CDR3 protein: CASSQVAGQYVGTTVYEQYF
V gene: TRBV12-3/TRBV12-4; J gene: TRBJ2-7; CDR3 protein: CASSLGTGAPVHEQYF
V gene: TRBV29-1; J gene: TRBJ1-5; CDR3 protein: CSVGTGGGQPQHF
V gene: TRBV21-1; J gene: TRBJ2-5; CDR3 protein: CASSKGKRQGAGETQYF
V gene: TRBV9; J gene: TRBJ2-2; CDR3 protein: CASSVGNRGSGELFF
V gene: TRBV9; J gene: TRBJ2-1; CDR3 protein: CASSVQGNEQFF
V gene: TRBV29-1; J gene: TRBJ2-7; CDR3 protein: CSGGGGELLEQYF
V gene: TRBV2; J gene: TRBJ2-3; CDR3 protein: CASTPRDSTQYF